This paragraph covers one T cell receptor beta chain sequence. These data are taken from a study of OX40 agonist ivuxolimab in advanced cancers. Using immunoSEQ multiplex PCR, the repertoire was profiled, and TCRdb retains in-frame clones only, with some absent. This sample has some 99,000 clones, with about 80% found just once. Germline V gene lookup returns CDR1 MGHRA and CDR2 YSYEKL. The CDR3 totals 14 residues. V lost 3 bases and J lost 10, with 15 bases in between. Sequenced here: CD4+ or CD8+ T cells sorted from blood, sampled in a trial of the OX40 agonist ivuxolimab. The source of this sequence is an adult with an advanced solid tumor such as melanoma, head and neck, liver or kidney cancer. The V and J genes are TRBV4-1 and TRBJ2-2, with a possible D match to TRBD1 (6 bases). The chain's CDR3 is CASSHLGTLKELFF. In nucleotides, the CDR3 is TGCGCCAGCAGCCATCTCGGGACATTGAAGGAGCTGTTTTTT.